The T cell receptor beta chain under discussion was sequenced for a study of Ad26.COV2.S vaccination and SARS-CoV-2 variants. Noted treatment: some 20 received Ad26.COV2.S at low or high dose, single or two shots; about 5 received placebo; per-sample allocation not given. On day 63 after the first injection, vaccine and placebo recipients gave samples. Produced via immunoSEQ multiplex PCR; TCRdb's table is partial and in-frame only. The data contain about 320,000 clones, about 82% of them singletons. The TCR sequence derives from a person between 18 and 59 years old who received the Ad26.COV2.S COVID-19 vaccine or a placebo. The source was peripheral blood, collected in a trial of Ad26.COV2.S vaccine versus placebo.

CDR3 sequence (DNA): TGCAGCGTTGAAGCCCCAGGGTCTATAAACGAGCAGTACTTC. Its protein is CSVEAPGSINEQYF. V gene TRBV29-1 combines with J gene TRBJ2-7; D is perhaps TRBD1 (5 bases). V dropped 1 base and J dropped 5 bases, with 15 bases sitting between them. This CDR3 has 14 amino acids. Germline V gives CDR1 SQVTM, CDR2 ANQGSEA.